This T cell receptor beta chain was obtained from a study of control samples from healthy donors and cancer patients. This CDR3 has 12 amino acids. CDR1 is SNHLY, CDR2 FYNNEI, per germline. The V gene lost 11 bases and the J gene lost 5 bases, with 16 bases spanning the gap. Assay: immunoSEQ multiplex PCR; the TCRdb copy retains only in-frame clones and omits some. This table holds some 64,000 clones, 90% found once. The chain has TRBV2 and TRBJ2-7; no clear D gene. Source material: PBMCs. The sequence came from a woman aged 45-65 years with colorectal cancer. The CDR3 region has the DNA TGTGCCTGCCGCGCGACCCGGGACGAGCAGTACTTC. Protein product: CACRATRDEQYF.